One and the same sample provided the 4 T cell receptor beta chains below, sequenced in a study of CD8+CD57+ T cells in acquired aplastic anemia. Both TCR beta VDJ combination and CDR3 sequence profiling were carried out. Genomic DNA was the template for this profiling. TCRdb reprocessed the reads via MiXCR and lists one record per CDR3 protein. The sample records 120,000 or so distinct CDR3 sequences, approximately 41% being singletons. For sequencing, patients were chosen who had shown expansion of CD8+CD57+ cells by flow cytometry. Sequencing was carried out using sorted CD4+, CD8+, or CD8+CD57+ T cells (not recorded which) from PBMCs. The receptors derive from a human donor with aplastic anemia.

The V and J genes are TRBV7-7 and TRBJ2-7; the D is unclear. Trimming removed 0 bases at V and 6 bases at J, with 12 bases between. Germline CDR1 SSHAT, CDR2 FNYEAQ (reference sequence). The CDR3 is 14 residues long. The CDR3 coding sequence is TGTGCCAGCAGCTTAGCGAACGAGGATTTCGAGCAGTACGTC. The encoded protein is CASSLANEDFEQYV.

This clonotype was observed at least ten times. The chain combines TRBV12-3 or TRBV12-4 with TRBJ1-1; 7 bases agree with TRBD1. CDR3 length equals 13 residues. The ends lost 6 bases at V and 4 bases at J; junction bases unmatched: 5. The CDR3 nucleotides read TGTGCCAGCAGGCTGGGACAGACCACTGAAGCTTTCTTT. Amino acids: CASRLGQTTEAFF.

Ten or more counts support this clonotype. The rearrangement links TRBV14 to TRBJ1-2; D possibly corresponds to TRBD1 (5 bases). This CDR3 is 17 amino acids long. V shed 4 bases and J shed 0 bases, with 18 bases lying between them. CDR1 is SGHDN and CDR2 is FVKESK in the germline V gene. The CDR3 nucleotides are TGTGCCAGCAGCCTAAGAACGCCACAGGCGACTAACTATGGCTACACCTTC. This encodes CASSLRTPQATNYGYTF.

The V call is TRBV29-1, the J call TRBJ2-5, with 7 nucleotides matching TRBD2. The CDR3 loop spans 12 amino acids. Germline V gives CDR1 SQVTM, CDR2 ANQGSEA. Trimming at V came to 0 bases and at J to 9 bases, leaving 4 bases not matched to a gene. The CDR3 spells CSVEEGGEAQYF. CDR3 in DNA: TGCAGCGTTGAAGAGGGAGGGGAGGCCCAGTACTTC.